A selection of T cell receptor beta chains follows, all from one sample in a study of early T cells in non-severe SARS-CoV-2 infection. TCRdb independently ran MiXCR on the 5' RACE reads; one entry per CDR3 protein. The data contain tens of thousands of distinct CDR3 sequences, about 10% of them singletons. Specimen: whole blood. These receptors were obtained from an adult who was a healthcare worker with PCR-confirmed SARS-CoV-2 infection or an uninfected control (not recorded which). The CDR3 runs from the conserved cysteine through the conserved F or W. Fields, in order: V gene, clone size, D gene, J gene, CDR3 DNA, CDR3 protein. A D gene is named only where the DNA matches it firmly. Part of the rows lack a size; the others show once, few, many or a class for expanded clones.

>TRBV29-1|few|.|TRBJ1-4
TGCAGCGTTGTAGGTTCCGATGAAAAACTGTTTTTT
CSVVGSDEKLFF
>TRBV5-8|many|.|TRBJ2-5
TGTGCCAGCAGCTCGAGAGAGACCCAGTACTTC
CASSSRETQYF
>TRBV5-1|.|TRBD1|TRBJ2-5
TGCGCCAGCAGCAAACAGGGGAACCAAGAGACCCAGTACTTC
CASSKQGNQETQYF
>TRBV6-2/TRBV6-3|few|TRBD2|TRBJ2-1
TGTGCCACCAAGCGGGGAAGCTCCTACAATGAGCAGTTCTTC
CATKRGSSYNEQFF
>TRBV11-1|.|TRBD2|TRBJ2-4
TGTGCCAGCAGCCGTACTAGCGGAGTTAACATTCAGTACTTC
CASSRTSGVNIQYF
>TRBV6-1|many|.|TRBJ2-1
TGTGCCAGCAGTGACAGGGTCGGTGAGCAGTTCTTC
CASSDRVGEQFF
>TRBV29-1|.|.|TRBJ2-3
TGCAGCGTTGGAATCACAGATACGCAGTATTTT
CSVGITDTQYF
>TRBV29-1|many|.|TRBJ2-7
TGCAGCGTTGAGGTTTGGGGCGTCTCCTACGAGCAGTACTTC
CSVEVWGVSYEQYF
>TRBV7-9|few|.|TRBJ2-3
TGTGCCAGCAGCTTAGCTTCAGCGAGCACAGATACGCAGTATTTT
CASSLASASTDTQYF
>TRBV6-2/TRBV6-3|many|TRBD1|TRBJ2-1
TGTGCCAGCATCCGGACAGGGGTTTACAATGAGCAGTTCTTC
CASIRTGVYNEQFF
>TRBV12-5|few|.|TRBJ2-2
TGTGCTAGTGGTTTGGTCAGTTCAAACACCGGGGAGCTGTTTTTT
CASGLVSSNTGELFF
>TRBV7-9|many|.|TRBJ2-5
TGTGCCAGCAGCCAAGGACAGCGGACCCAGTACTTC
CASSQGQRTQYF
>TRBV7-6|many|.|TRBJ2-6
TGTGCCAGCAGCTTAGTGGCGGCCATCTCTGGGGCCAACGTCCTGACTTTC
CASSLVAAISGANVLTF
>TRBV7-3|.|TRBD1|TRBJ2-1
TGTGCCAGCAGCACATCGGGACAGGGATACAATGAGCAGTTCTTC
CASSTSGQGYNEQFF
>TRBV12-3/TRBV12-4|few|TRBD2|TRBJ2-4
TGTGCCAGCAGTCTGGGGGGGGTGGTAGACATTCAGTACTTC
CASSLGGVVDIQYF
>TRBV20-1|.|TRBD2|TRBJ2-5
TGCAGTGCTACCCCTCATGGGGCTAGCGGACAAGAGACCCAGTACTTC
CSATPHGASGQETQYF
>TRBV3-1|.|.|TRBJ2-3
TGTGCCAGCAGCCAAGACGGGGCTCGCCCAGATACGCAGTATTTT
CASSQDGARPDTQYF
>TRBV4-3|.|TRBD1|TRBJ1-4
TGCGCCAGCAGCCAAGATAATCCGAGGACAGGGGGTTTTGAAAAACTGTTTTTT
CASSQDNPRTGGFEKLFF
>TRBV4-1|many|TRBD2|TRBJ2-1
TGCGCCAGCAGCCAAGCTGGGACTAGCGGTTACAAAAGCTCCTACAATGAGCAGTTCTTC
CASSQAGTSGYKSSYNEQFF
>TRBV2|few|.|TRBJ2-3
TGTGCCAGCAGTGGAGTAGGGGGGCCGGCCACAGATACGCAGTATTTT
CASSGVGGPATDTQYF
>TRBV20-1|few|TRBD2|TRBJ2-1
TGCAGTGCTAGAGACGTCCGCGTGCGGAGCGGGAGATTCAATGAGCAGTTCTTC
CSARDVRVRSGRFNEQFF
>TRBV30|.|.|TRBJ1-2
TGTGCCTGGAGTTATGGAACACAGGGCGCCTATGGCTACACCTTC
CAWSYGTQGAYGYTF
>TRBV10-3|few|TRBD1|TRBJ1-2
TGTGCCATCAGTGTGGGACAGATCAACTATGGCTACACCTTC
CAISVGQINYGYTF
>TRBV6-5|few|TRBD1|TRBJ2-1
TGTGCCAGCAGTTACCTGGGACAGAAGTTCTTC
CASSYLGQKFF
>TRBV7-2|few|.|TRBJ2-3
TGTGCCAGCAGCTTAACGGAGGGGGGCACAGATACGCAGTATTTT
CASSLTEGGTDTQYF
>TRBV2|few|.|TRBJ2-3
TGTGCCAGCAGTGAAGCGCTTAACTCAGATACGCAGTATTTT
CASSEALNSDTQYF
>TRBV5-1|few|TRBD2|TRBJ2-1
TGCGCCAGCAGCCCCTGGACTAGCGGGTACGCCTACAATGAGCAGTTCTTC
CASSPWTSGYAYNEQFF
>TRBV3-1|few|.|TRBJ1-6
TGTGCCAGCAGCCACATGGGGGAAGGAAATTCACCCCTCCACTTT
CASSHMGEGNSPLHF
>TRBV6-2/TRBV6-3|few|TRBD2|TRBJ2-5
TGTGCCAGCAGCACCCAATTGGGGACTAGCGGGATAAGAGAGACCCAGTACTTC
CASSTQLGTSGIRETQYF
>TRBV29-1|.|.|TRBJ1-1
TGCAGCGCTAGAAACACTGAAGCTTTCTTT
CSARNTEAFF
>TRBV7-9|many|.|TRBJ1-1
TGTGCCAGCAGCTCTCAAGGAGGAGTCACTGAAGCTTTCTTT
CASSSQGGVTEAFF
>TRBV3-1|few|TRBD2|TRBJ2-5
TGTGCCAGCAGCCAACCCCGGGGAGGGGAAGAGACCCAGTACTTC
CASSQPRGGEETQYF
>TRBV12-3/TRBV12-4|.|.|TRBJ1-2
TGTGCCAGCAGCCCCGGGGGGAGCGGCTACACCTTC
CASSPGGSGYTF
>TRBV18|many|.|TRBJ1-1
TGTGCCAGCTCACCAGGGGTCAACACTGAAGCTTTCTTT
CASSPGVNTEAFF
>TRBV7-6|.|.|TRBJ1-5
TGTGCCAGCAGCTTAGGCTCGGGGGAGAATCAGCCCCAGCATTTT
CASSLGSGENQPQHF
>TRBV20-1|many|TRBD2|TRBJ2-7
TGCAGTGCTCTCTGGGAGGGTAGTCGCGAGCAGTACTTC
CSALWEGSREQYF
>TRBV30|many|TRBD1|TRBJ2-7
TGTGCCTGGAGGACAGGACAGGGTAGTTACGAGCAGTACTTC
CAWRTGQGSYEQYF
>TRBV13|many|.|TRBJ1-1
TGTGCCAGCAGCCCCCGACGGAACACTGAAGCTTTCTTT
CASSPRRNTEAFF
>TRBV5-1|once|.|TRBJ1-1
TGCGCCAGCAGCTTCATAGACCGCTTGGACACTGAAGCTTTCTTT
CASSFIDRLDTEAFF
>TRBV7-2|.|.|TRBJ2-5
TGTGCCAGCAGCTTAATCTCTCAGGAGACCCAGTACTTC
CASSLISQETQYF
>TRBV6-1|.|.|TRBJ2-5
TGTGCCAGCAGTCTATCGACAGGTCAAGAGACCCAGTACTTC
CASSLSTGQETQYF
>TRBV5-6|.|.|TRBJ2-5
TGTGCCAGCAGCCGACCCAAAACAGAGATCCAAGAGACCCAGTACTTC
CASSRPKTEIQETQYF
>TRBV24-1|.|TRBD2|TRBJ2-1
TGTGCCACCAGTCCAACTAGCGGGAGCTCCTACAATGAGCAGTTCTTC
CATSPTSGSSYNEQFF
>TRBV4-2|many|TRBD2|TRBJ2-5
TGTGCCAGCAGCCGCGGGACTAGCAGACGTACCCAGTACTTC
CASSRGTSRRTQYF
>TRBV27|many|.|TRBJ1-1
TGTGCCAGCAGTTTTTATTGGTCTTTGGGCACTGAAGCTTTCTTT
CASSFYWSLGTEAFF
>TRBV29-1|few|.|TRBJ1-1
TGCAGCGGGGGGGTTGACACTGAAGCTTTCTTT
CSGGVDTEAFF
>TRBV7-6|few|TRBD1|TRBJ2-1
TGTGCCAGCAGCTTGGAGGGACAGGGGTACAATGAGCAGTTCTTC
CASSLEGQGYNEQFF
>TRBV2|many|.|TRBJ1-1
TGTGCCAGCGGGCGAAGGAGATCTGAAGCTTTCTTT
CASGRRRSEAFF
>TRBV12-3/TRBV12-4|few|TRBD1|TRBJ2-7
TGTGCCAGCAGCTGGACAGGGGCGTCCTACGAGCAGTACTTC
CASSWTGASYEQYF
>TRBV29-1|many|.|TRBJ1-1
TGCAGCGGGTGGGACCGAGATTTCAACACTGAAGCTTTCTTT
CSGWDRDFNTEAFF
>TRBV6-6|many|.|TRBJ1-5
TGTGCCAGCAGCCCGACAGTGAACAATCAGCCCCAGCATTTT
CASSPTVNNQPQHF